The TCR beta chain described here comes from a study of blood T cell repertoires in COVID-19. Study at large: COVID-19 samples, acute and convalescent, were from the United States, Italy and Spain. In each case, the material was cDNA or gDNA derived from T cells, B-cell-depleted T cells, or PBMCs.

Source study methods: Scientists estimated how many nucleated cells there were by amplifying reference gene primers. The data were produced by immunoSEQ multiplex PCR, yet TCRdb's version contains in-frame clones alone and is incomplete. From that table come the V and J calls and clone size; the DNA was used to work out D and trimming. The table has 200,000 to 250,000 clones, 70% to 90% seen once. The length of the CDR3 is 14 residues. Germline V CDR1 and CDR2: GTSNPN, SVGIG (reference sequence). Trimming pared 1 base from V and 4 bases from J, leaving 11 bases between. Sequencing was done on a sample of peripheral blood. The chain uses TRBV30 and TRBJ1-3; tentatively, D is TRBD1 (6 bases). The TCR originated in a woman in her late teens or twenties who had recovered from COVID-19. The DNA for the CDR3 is TGTGCCTGGAGTGAGGGGGGGAGCGGAAACACCATATATTTT. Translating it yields CAWSEGGSGNTIYF.